These T cell receptor beta chains were read from a single sample in a study of blood T cell repertoires in COVID-19. Profiled with immunoSEQ multiplex PCR; TCRdb holds only in-frame clones, not every one. The sample includes more than 150,000 clones, around 89% of them seen just once. The sequenced material came from peripheral blood. Source of these receptors: a woman between 40 and 55 years old with acute or convalescent COVID-19. CDR3s include the opening cysteine and the closing phenylalanine or tryptophan. A D gene is named only where the DNA matches it firmly. Not every row has a clone size; where given, it reads once, few, many or a size class.

>TRBJ1-6|-|-|TRBV27
TGTGCCAGCAGTCACCAACAAGATTCACCCCTCCACTTT
CASSHQQDSPLHF
>TRBJ2-1|-|-|TRBV6-9
TGTGCCAGCAGTTATGAGGACAGTTTGCGTGAGCAGTTCTTC
CASSYEDSLREQFF
>TRBJ2-7|-|-|TRBV14
TGTGCCAGCAGCCAAGATTTGACAGCAAAGTTCTCCTACGAGCAGTACTTC
CASSQDLTAKFSYEQYF
>TRBJ2-3|TRBD2|-|TRBV5-4
TGTGCCAGCAGCAAGCGGTTGGGGGGGGGAAGCACAGATACGCAGTATTTT
CASSKRLGGGSTDTQYF
>TRBJ2-1|-|few|TRBV9
TGTGCCAGCAGCGGTGATAGCGGAGAGCAGTTCTTC
CASSGDSGEQFF
>TRBJ2-5|-|-|TRBV2
TGTGCCAGCACAAAGGGGTACCAAGAGACCCAGTACTTC
CASTKGYQETQYF
>TRBJ2-7|-|-|TRBV6-1
TGTGCCAGCAGTGAGGGGCGCGAGCAGTACTTC
CASSEGREQYF
>TRBJ2-3|-|-|TRBV12-3/TRBV12-4
TGTGCCAGCAGAAGGGGGACAGATACGCAGTATTTT
CASRRGTDTQYF
>TRBJ1-6|TRBD1|-|TRBV5-1
TGCGCCAGCAGCGCATCGGACAGGGGACTTTCACCCCTCCACTTT
CASSASDRGLSPLHF
>TRBJ2-3|TRBD1|-|TRBV19
TGTGCCAGTAGTCCCGGGACAGGGAGTAATACGCAGTATTTT
CASSPGTGSNTQYF
>TRBJ1-6|-|-|TRBV5-1
TGCGCCAGCAGCTTGGTCGCCAGTGCTAATTCACCCCTCCACTTT
CASSLVASANSPLHF
>TRBJ1-1|-|-|TRBV6-4
TGTGCCAGCAGTGAAAACAGGTTAAACACTGAAGCTTTCTTT
CASSENRLNTEAFF
>TRBJ2-3|TRBD2|-|TRBV6-5
TGTGCCAGCAGTCGGACTAGCGGGGCCACAGATACGCAGTATTTT
CASSRTSGATDTQYF
>TRBJ2-7|TRBD2|few|TRBV7-2
TGTGCCAGCAGCTTAGGCCTAGCGGGGACCTCCTACGAGCAGTACTTC
CASSLGLAGTSYEQYF
>TRBJ1-1|-|-|TRBV4-1
TGCGCCAGCAGCCAAGATCGGTTCATCACTGAAGCTTTCTTT
CASSQDRFITEAFF
>TRBJ1-2|-|-|TRBV30
TGTGCCTGGAGTAGACAGGTTCTTGGCTATGGCTACACCTTC
CAWSRQVLGYGYTF
>TRBJ2-7|-|-|TRBV29-1
TGCAGCGCACAGGAGTCCCGTTCTTCCAGCAACGAGCAGTACTTC
CSAQESRSSSNEQYF
>TRBJ2-3|TRBD1|once|TRBV10-3
TGTGCCATCAGTAATTGGGACAGGGAGAAAGATACGCAGTATTTT
CAISNWDREKDTQYF
>TRBJ2-1|TRBD2|once|TRBV7-3
TGTGCCAGCAGCCTGGGACTAGCGGGTTTAAATGAGCAGTTCTTC
CASSLGLAGLNEQFF
>TRBJ2-3|-|-|TRBV7-9
TGTGCTCACTCCGGGGAGAGCACAGATACGCAGTATTTT
CAHSGESTDTQYF
>TRBJ1-6|TRBD1|-|TRBV15
TGTGCCACCAGCAGAGACTGGAGAGGGGGCTACAATTCACCCCTCCACTTT
CATSRDWRGGYNSPLHF
>TRBJ2-3|TRBD2|-|TRBV18
TGTGCCAGCTCACCTGCCCCTAGCGGGGGGACGGGAGATACGCAGTATTTT
CASSPAPSGGTGDTQYF
>TRBJ2-1|-|-|TRBV30
TGTGCCTGGAGTGCCATGTCCTACAATGAGCAGTTCTTC
CAWSAMSYNEQFF
>TRBJ2-5|-|-|TRBV29-1
TGCAGCGTTGTAGTTTCGGTTGAGACCCAGTACTTC
CSVVVSVETQYF
>TRBJ2-5|TRBD2|once|TRBV7-3
TGTGCCAGCAGCTTTTCCCGGACTAGCGGAGGCGGAGAGGAGACCCAGTACTTC
CASSFSRTSGGGEETQYF
>TRBJ1-1|TRBD1|-|TRBV5-6
TGTGCCAGCAGCTTGATGGGACAGGGTCTCCCTGAAGCTTTCTTT
CASSLMGQGLPEAFF
>TRBJ1-5|-|-|TRBV30
TGTGCCTGGAGTGAGGGGTTGCGGGGGCCAAATCAGCCCCAGCATTTT
CAWSEGLRGPNQPQHF
>TRBJ1-1|TRBD1|-|TRBV11-1
TGTGCCAGCAGCCCACCCGACAGGGGACACACTGAAGCTTTCTTT
CASSPPDRGHTEAFF
>TRBJ2-1|TRBD2|-|TRBV18
TGTGCCAGCTCACCAAGGGTAGCGGGGGACAATGAGCAGTTCTTC
CASSPRVAGDNEQFF
>TRBJ1-2|TRBD1|-|TRBV28
TGTGCCAGCAGTTTATACGGGACAGGATATGGCTACACCTTC
CASSLYGTGYGYTF
>TRBJ1-5|TRBD1|few|TRBV24-1
TGTGCCACCAGTCGACAGGGGTTCTTTCAGCCCCAGCATTTT
CATSRQGFFQPQHF
>TRBJ2-7|-|-|TRBV6-5
TGTGCCAGCAGCCCCGACACAGCCTACGAGCAGTACTTC
CASSPDTAYEQYF
>TRBJ1-2|-|-|TRBV29-1
TGCAGCGTTCAGACAGGCGCAAGCTATGGCTACACCTTC
CSVQTGASYGYTF
>TRBJ1-3|-|-|TRBV3-1/TRBV3-2
TGTGCCAGCAGCTCCGACAGATTCTCTGGAAACACCATATATTTT
CASSSDRFSGNTIYF
>TRBJ1-5|TRBD1|-|TRBV12-5
TGTGCTAGTGGTTTGTTGTCCCCGGGACAGGGGTATCAGCCCCAGCATTTT
CASGLLSPGQGYQPQHF
>TRBJ2-1|TRBD2|once|TRBV24-1
TGTGCCACCAGTCCTGCGGGGGGGAACAATGAGCAGTTCTTC
CATSPAGGNNEQFF
>TRBJ2-2|TRBD1|-|TRBV6-5
TGTGCCAGCAGCTCGGGACAGGAGAACACCGGGGAGCTGTTTTTT
CASSSGQENTGELFF
>TRBJ2-1|-|-|TRBV5-1
TGCGCCAGCAGCCAGGGGGGAGTATGGGTCAATGAGCAGTTCTTC
CASSQGGVWVNEQFF
>TRBJ2-1|-|once|TRBV29-1
TGCAGCGTTGAAGATCCAGGACTTGAGCAGTTCTTC
CSVEDPGLEQFF
>TRBJ1-6|-|-|TRBV19
TGTGCCAGTAGGGTACAGGGAGAGAACTCACCCCTCCACTTT
CASRVQGENSPLHF
>TRBJ2-3|TRBD2|-|TRBV6-5
TGTGCCAGCAGTTCCGGGACTAGCTGGGATACGCAGTATTTT
CASSSGTSWDTQYF
>TRBJ2-1|TRBD2|once|TRBV5-1
TGCGCCAGCAGCTTGGTTTTTAGCGGGGGTTCAGATGAGCAGTTCTTC
CASSLVFSGGSDEQFF
>TRBJ2-7|TRBD1|-|TRBV29-1
TGCAGCGCTCGGGACAGGGGGGTGGGATACGAGCAGTACTTC
CSARDRGVGYEQYF
>TRBJ2-1|-|-|TRBV5-1
TGCGCCAGCAGCACCACTAGCAGGAGGGACAATGAGCAGTTCTTC
CASSTTSRRDNEQFF
>TRBJ2-7|-|-|TRBV7-2
TGTGCCAGCAGCGTAGGTGGGGGGTCCTACGAGCAGTACTTC
CASSVGGGSYEQYF
>TRBJ2-3|TRBD2|-|TRBV11-2
TGTGCCAGCTTTAAGCGGGGGGCTAGCACAGATACGCAGTATTTT
CASFKRGASTDTQYF
>TRBJ2-7|-|-|TRBV18
TGTGCCAGCTCACCTGGGGCCCCGGGCGAGCAGTACTTC
CASSPGAPGEQYF
>TRBJ1-1|-|-|TRBV10-2
TGCGCCAGCAGTGATGGGGGGGGAGACACTGAAGCTTTCTTT
CASSDGGGDTEAFF
>TRBJ2-3|-|-|TRBV12-2
TGTGCAATGCCCTCTCGGCTAGCAACAGATACGCAGTATTTT
CAMPSRLATDTQYF
>TRBJ1-1|TRBD1|-|TRBV19
TGTGCCAGTAGTGAGGGACAGGGGTTGGTCATGAACACTGAAGCTTTCTTT
CASSEGQGLVMNTEAFF
>TRBJ2-7|TRBD1|-|TRBV29-1
TGCAGCGCCGCCGGGACAGGGGGCTACGAGCAGTACTTC
CSAAGTGGYEQYF
>TRBJ2-3|TRBD2|-|TRBV6-5
TGTGCCAGCAGCCGGGGGGTGTCAGATACGCAGTATTTT
CASSRGVSDTQYF
>TRBJ1-4|-|-|TRBV19
TGTGCCAGTAGTATCTCTCTCTCCCGTGGCGAAAAACTGTTTTTT
CASSISLSRGEKLFF